This T cell receptor beta chain appears in the sequencing data of a study of T-cell memory formation after mild COVID-19. Study-wide findings and caveats: Clones contracting over day 15 to 85 were CD4/CD8 balanced, with later expanders leaning CD4+.

V lost 7 bases and J 0 bases, leaving 13 bases between the germline ends. This CDR3 has 15 amino acids. The germline CDR1 and CDR2 sequences are ENHRY and SYGVKD. UMIs and sample barcodes were carried by the TCR alpha and TCR beta cDNA libraries that 5'RACE produced using constant-segment primers. TCRdb re-called the 5' RACE reads through MiXCR, storing one row per CDR3 protein. There are 350,000 to 500,000 distinct CDR3 sequences in the sample; about a sixth occur only once, and 20% to 25% lies in the top ten. About this clonotype itself: Its matching antigen is unknown.

This TCR was recovered from a man younger than 35 who had mild COVID-19 (a few samples of this study predate the infection). Cell type and time point are not known. V and J are TRBV10-3 and TRBJ1-3; D is uncertain. Material: PBMCs or a T cell subset sorted from them (not recorded which). Here the CDR3 DNA reads TGTGCCATCACCGACCCGAAGTCCTCTGGAAACACCATATATTTT. Protein: CAITDPKSSGNTIYF.